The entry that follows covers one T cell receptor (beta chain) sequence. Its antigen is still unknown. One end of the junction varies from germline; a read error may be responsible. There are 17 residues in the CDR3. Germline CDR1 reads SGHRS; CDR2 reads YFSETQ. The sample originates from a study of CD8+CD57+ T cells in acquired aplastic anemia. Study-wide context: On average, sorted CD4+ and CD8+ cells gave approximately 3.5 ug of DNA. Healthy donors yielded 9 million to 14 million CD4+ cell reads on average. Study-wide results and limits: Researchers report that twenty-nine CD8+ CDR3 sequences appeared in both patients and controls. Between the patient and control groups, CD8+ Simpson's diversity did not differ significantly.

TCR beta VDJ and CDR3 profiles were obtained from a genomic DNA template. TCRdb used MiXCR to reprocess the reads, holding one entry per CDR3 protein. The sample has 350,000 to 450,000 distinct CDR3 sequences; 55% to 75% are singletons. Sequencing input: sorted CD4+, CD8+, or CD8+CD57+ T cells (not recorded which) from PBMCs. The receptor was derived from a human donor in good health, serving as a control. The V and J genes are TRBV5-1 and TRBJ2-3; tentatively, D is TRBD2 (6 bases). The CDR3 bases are TGTGCCAGCAGCTTTAGATCGTGGGGAGCTAGCGACGATACGCAGTATTTT. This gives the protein CASSFRSWGASDDTQYF. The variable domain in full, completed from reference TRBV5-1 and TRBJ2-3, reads KAGVTQTPRYLIKTRGQQVTLSCSPISGHRSVSWYQQTPGQGLQFLFEYFSETQRNKGNFPGRFSGRQFSNSRSEMNVSTLELGDSALYLCASSFRSWGASDDTQYFGPGTRLTVL.